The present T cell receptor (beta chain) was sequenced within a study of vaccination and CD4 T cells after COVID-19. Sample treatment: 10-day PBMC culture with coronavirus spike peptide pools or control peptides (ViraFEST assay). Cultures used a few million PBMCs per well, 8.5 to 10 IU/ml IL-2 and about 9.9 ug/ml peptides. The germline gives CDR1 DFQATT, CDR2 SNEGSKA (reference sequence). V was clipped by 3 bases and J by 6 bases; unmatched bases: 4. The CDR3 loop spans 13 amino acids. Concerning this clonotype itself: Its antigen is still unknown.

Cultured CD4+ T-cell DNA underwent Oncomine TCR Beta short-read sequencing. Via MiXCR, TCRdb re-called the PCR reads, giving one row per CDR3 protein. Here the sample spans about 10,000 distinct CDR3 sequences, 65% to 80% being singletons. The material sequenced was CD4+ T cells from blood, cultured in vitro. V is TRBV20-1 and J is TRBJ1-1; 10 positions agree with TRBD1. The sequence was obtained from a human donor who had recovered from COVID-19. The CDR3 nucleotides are TGCAGTGCTAGCCGGGACAGGGGAGCTGAAGCTTTCTTT. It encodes CSASRDRGAEAFF.